These 3 T cell receptor beta chains share one sample of origin, sequenced in a study of blood T cell repertoires in COVID-19. The repertoire was sequenced with immunoSEQ multiplex PCR; TCRdb's copy has only in-frame clones and lacks some. The table records 280,000 or so clones, approximately 89% of them present only once. Source material: peripheral blood. Receptors were obtained from an older woman with acute or convalescent COVID-19.

The chain joins TRBV28 to TRBJ2-1, with a tentative D call TRBD1 (6 bases). CDR3 length: 17 amino acids. Between the trimmed V and J ends, which lost 4 bases and 5 bases, there was a span of 21 bases. Per germline, CDR1 MDHEN and CDR2 SYDVKM. The CDR3 nucleotides read TGTGCCAGCAGTTATGGGAACGTGAGGCAGGGGAACAATGAGCAGTTCTTC. Translated: CASSYGNVRQGNNEQFF.

The genes are TRBV2 and TRBJ2-3; TRBD1 matches at 9 bases. CDR1 and CDR2 from the germline V gene are SNHLY and FYNNEI. V trimming: 2 bases; J trimming: 7 bases; junction bases outside the gene matches: 7. The CDR3 is 15 amino acids. The CDR3 DNA sequence: TGTGCCAGCAGTGAAACAGGGGGCTTCCGGCATACGCAGTATTTT. Protein product: CASSETGGFRHTQYF.

The V gene is TRBV27, the J gene TRBJ2-7; 9 positions match TRBD1. The V gene end was trimmed by 6 bases and the J gene end by 7 bases; junction bases not matched to a gene: 10. The CDR3 is 14 residues long. In germline, CDR1 is MNHEY, CDR2 SMNVEV (reference sequence). The CDR3, as DNA: TGTGCCAGCAGCCTCCGGGACAGGGCTCGGGAGCAGTACTTC. Its protein is CASSLRDRAREQYF.